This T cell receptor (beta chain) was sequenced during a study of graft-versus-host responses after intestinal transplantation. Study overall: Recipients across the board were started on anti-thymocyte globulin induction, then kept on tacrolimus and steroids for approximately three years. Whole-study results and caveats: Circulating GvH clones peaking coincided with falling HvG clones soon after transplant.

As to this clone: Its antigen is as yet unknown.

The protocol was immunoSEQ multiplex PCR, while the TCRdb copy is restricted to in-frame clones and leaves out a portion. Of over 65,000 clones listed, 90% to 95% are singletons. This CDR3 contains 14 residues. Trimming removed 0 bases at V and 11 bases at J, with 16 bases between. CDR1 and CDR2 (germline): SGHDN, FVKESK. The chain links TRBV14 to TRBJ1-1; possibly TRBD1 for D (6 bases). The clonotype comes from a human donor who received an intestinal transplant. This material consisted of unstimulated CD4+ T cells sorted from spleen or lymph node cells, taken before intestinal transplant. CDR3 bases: TGTGCCAGCAGCCAAGATCTAACAGGGCTCTCGGCTTTCTTT. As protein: CASSQDLTGLSAFF.